This passage covers 8 T cell receptor beta chains from one sample sequenced in a study of CD8+ T cells in alopecia areata. Treatment of the sample: oral pan-JAK inhibitor, 5-10 mg twice daily. Sequencing used cDNA as its template, made by extracting RNA and reverse transcribing it. Sequencing was performed with immunoSEQ multiplex PCR; in TCRdb, only in-frame clones are kept and a portion is missing. The data contain approximately 100,000 clones, 50% to 60% of them singletons. Sequenced here: CD8+ T cells sorted from blood, sampled at approximately week 56, from a patient treated with tofacitinib. The receptors stem from a human donor with alopecia areata.

CDR3 coding DNA: TGTGCCAGCAGCTTGGTTCTAGCGAAATCGTCTCTAGCCAAAAACATTCAGTACTTC. This encodes CASSLVLAKSSLAKNIQYF. The chain employs TRBV5-8 and TRBJ2-4; perhaps TRBD2 as D (6 bases). The CDR3 runs to 19 residues. V was clipped by 0 bases and J by 0 bases, with 19 bases between them. CDR1 is SGHTS and CDR2 is YDEGEE in the germline V gene.

This clone was counted a few times. This sequence joins TRBV30 and TRBJ2-1; D call uncertain. Trimming cost V 4 bases and J 7 bases, with 8 bases left between them. The CDR3 is made up of 11 amino acids. Germline CDR1 and CDR2: GTSNPN and SVGIG (reference sequence). The CDR3 loop is CAWNSRNEQFF. Here the CDR3 DNA reads TGTGCCTGGAATAGTAGGAATGAGCAGTTCTTC.

This sequence joins TRBV13 and TRBJ2-1; 9 nucleotides agree with TRBD2. The CDR3 length is 16 residues. Germline V gene lookup returns CDR1 PRHDT and CDR2 FYEKMQ (reference sequence). Trimming at V came to 4 bases and at J to 5 bases, leaving 9 bases not matched to a gene. DNA of the CDR3: TGTGCCAGCAGCTCTCCCAGCGGGGGGACTAACAATGAGCAGTTCTTC. It specifies CASSSPSGGTNNEQFF.

The rearrangement links TRBV13 to TRBJ2-7; the match to TRBD1 covers 7 bases. CDR3 size: 15 residues. V lost 5 bases and J lost 3; bases outside the gene matches: 10. Per the germline V gene, CDR1 is PRHDT and CDR2 is FYEKMQ (reference sequence). Here the CDR3 reads CASSVYGTEGYEQYF. CDR3 nucleotide sequence: TGTGCCAGCAGCGTGTATGGGACAGAGGGCTACGAGCAGTACTTC. Filled out from reference TRBV13 and TRBJ2-7, the complete variable domain reads AAGVIQSPRHLIKEKRETATLKCYPIPRHDTVYWYQQGPGQDPQFLISFYEKMQSDKGSIPDRFSAQQFSDYHSELNMSSLELGDSALYFCASSVYGTEGYEQYFGPGTRLTVT.

The chain uses TRBV30 and TRBJ1-2; no firm D call. V lost 4 bases and J lost 8, with 20 bases in between. Per the germline V gene, CDR1 is GTSNPN and CDR2 is SVGIG (reference sequence). This CDR3 has 14 residues. The CDR3 is CAWTAEDSQRGYTF. The CDR3 DNA is TGTGCCTGGACCGCCGAAGATTCCCAACGGGGCTACACCTTC.

The chain combines TRBV5-1 with TRBJ2-3, with 7 bases aligning to TRBD2. The junction had 8 bases not matched to a gene; V was cut back by 0 bases and J by 1 base. CDR1 and CDR2 (germline): SGHRS, YFSETQ. This CDR3 is 17 amino acids long. The CDR3 reads CASSLETPGGGTDTQYF. As DNA, the CDR3 is TGCGCCAGCAGCTTGGAAACCCCGGGGGGTGGCACAGATACGCAGTATTTT.

The chain employs TRBV7-6 and TRBJ2-3; TRBD1 aligns across 9 bases. With 5 bases clipped from V and 4 bases from J, the junction kept 4 bases outside the gene matches. CDR3 size: 14 residues. Germline V gives CDR1 SGHVS, CDR2 FNYEAQ. CDR3 nucleotide sequence: TGTGCCAGCAGCCGTAGACAGGGGGCAGATACGCAGTATTTT. It is translated as CASSRRQGADTQYF. The full variable domain, in which reference TRBV7-6 and TRBJ2-3 provide the parts outside the CDR3, is GAGVSQSPRYKVTKRGQDVALRCDPISGHVSLYWYRQALGQGPEFLTYFNYEAQQDKSGLPNDRFSAERPEGSISTLTIQRTEQRDSAMYRCASSRRQGADTQYFGPGTRLTVL.

This clone was counted only a few times. This chain connects TRBV12-5 to TRBJ2-5; no reliable D call. Trimming removed 4 bases from V and 2 bases from J, with 5 bases in between. The CDR3 runs 12 residues. CDR1 and CDR2 (germline): LGHNT, FRNRAP. CDR3 loop: CASGSLQETQYF. The DNA for the CDR3 is TGTGCTAGTGGTTCCCTACAAGAGACCCAGTACTTC.